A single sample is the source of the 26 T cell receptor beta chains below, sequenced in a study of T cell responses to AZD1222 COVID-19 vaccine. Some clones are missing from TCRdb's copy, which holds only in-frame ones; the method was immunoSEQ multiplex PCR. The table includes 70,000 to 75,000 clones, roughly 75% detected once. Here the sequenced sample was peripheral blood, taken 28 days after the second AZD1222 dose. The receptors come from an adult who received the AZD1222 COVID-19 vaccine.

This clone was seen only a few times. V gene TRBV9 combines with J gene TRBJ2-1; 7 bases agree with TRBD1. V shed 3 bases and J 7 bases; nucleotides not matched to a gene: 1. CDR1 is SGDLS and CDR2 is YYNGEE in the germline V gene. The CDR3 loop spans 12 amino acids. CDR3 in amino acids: CASSATGNEQFF. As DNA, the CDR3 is TGTGCCAGCAGCGCGACAGGGAATGAGCAGTTCTTC.

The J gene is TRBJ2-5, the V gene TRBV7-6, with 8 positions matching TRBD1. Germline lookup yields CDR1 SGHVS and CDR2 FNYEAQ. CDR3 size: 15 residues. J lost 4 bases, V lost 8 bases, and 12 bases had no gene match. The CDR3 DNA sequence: TGTGCCAGCTCACTGGTGGACAGGGCGCGAGAGACCCAGTACTTC. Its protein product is CASSLVDRARETQYF.

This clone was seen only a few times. The CDR3 loop reads CASSQVVSGTPVHEQFF. CDR3 in DNA: TGTGCCAGCAGCCAAGTAGTTAGCGGGACACCGGTTCATGAGCAGTTCTTC. The chain carries TRBV14 and TRBJ2-1, with 8 bases aligning to TRBD2. CDR1 and CDR2 from the germline V gene are SGHDN and FVKESK. The CDR3 has 17 residues. The trim removed 1 base at V and 8 bases at J, leaving 13 bases unmatched. The full variable domain, in which reference TRBV14 and TRBJ2-1 provide the parts outside the CDR3, is EAGVTQFPSHSVIEKGQTVTLRCDPISGHDNLYWYRRVMGKEIKFLLHFVKESKQDESGMPNNRFLAERTGGTYSTLKVQPAELEDSGVYFCASSQVVSGTPVHEQFFGPGTRLTVL.

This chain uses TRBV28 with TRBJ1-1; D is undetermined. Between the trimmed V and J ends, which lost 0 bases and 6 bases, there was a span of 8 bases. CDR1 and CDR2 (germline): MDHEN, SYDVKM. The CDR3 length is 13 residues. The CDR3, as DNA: TGTGCCAGCAGTTTATGGGTGGCAGCTGAAGCTTTCTTT. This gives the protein CASSLWVAAEAFF.

The CDR3 nucleotides read TGTGCCAGCAGCTTCGGTAGGGGGGGCAATGAGCAGTTCTTC. This codes for CASSFGRGGNEQFF. The J gene is TRBJ2-1, the V gene TRBV11-1, with a weak D call TRBD2 (7 bases). The CDR3 is 14 residues long. Trimming removed 3 bases at V and 6 bases at J, with 12 bases between. Germline CDR1 reads SGHAT; CDR2 reads FQDESV (reference sequence).

The CDR3 region is CASSEQGPEAFF. The CDR3 coding sequence is TGTGCCAGCAGTGAGCAGGGGCCTGAAGCTTTCTTT. The chain uses TRBV2 and TRBJ1-1, with D perhaps TRBD1 (6 bases). Germline loops: CDR1 SNHLY, CDR2 FYNNEI. Between the trimmed V and J ends, which lost 3 bases and 6 bases, there was a span of 8 bases. This CDR3 is 12 amino acids long.

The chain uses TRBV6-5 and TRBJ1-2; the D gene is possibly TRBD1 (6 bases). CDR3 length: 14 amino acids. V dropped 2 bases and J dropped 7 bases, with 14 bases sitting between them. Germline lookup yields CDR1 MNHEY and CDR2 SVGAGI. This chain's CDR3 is CASSYREGVSGYTF. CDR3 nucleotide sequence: TGTGCCAGCAGTTACCGGGAGGGGGTAAGTGGCTACACCTTC.

The DNA of the CDR3 is TGTGCCAGCAGCTTGGCTCCGGGACAGATTAGCAATCAGCCCCAGCATTTT. This encodes CASSLAPGQISNQPQHF. The chain combines TRBV5-6 with TRBJ1-5, with 7 bases fitting TRBD1. Germline CDR1 and CDR2: SGHDT and YYEEEE. This CDR3 has 17 residues. V was pared by 0 bases and J by 0 bases, with 6 bases of the junction left unmatched.

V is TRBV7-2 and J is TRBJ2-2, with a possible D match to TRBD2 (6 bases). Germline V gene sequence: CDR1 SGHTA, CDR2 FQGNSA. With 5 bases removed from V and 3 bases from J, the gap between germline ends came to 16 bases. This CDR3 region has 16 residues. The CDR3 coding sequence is TGTGCCAGCAGCCAAGGCTTGGACTACTACACCGGGGAGCTGTTTTTT. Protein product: CASSQGLDYYTGELFF.

Here the CDR3 reads CASSFNDLREQYF. As DNA, the CDR3 is TGTGCCAGCAGTTTCAATGACCTACGCGAGCAGTACTTC. The chain is built from TRBV28 and TRBJ2-7; no firm D call. CDR1 and CDR2 (germline): MDHEN, SYDVKM. CDR3 length: 13 amino acids. V gave up 3 bases and J gave up 6 bases, with 12 bases separating them.

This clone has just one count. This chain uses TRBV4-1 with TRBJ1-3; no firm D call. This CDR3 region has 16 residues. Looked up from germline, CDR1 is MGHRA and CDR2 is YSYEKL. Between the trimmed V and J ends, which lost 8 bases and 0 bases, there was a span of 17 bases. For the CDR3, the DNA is TGCGCCAGCTGGCACTTCAGAAACAGCTCTGGAAACACCATATATTTT. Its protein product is CASWHFRNSSGNTIYF.

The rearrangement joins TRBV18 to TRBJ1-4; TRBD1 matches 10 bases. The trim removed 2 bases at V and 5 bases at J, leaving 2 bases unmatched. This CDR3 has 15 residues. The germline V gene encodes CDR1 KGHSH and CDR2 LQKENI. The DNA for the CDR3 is TGTGCCAGCTCACCAGGGACAGGGGTAAATGAAAAACTGTTTTTT. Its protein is CASSPGTGVNEKLFF.

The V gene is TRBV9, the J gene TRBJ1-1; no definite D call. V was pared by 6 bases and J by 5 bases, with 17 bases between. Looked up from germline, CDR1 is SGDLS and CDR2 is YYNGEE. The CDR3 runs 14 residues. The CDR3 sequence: CASTPPGQTTEAFF. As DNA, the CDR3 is TGTGCCAGCACCCCGCCGGGCCAGACTACTGAAGCTTTCTTT. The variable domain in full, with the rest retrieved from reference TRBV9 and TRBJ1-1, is DSGVTQTPKHLITATGQRVTLRCSPRSGDLSVYWYQQSLDQGLQFLIQYYNGEERAKGNILERFSAQQFPDLHSELNLSSLELGDSALYFCASTPPGQTTEAFFGQGTRLTVV.

CDR3 nucleotide sequence: TGCGCCAGCAGTCGGACTAGCGGGGGGTCATACAATGAGCAGTTCTTC. Its translation: CASSRTSGGSYNEQFF. This chain links TRBV5-1 with TRBJ2-1, with 14 bases aligning to TRBD2. CDR1 and CDR2 from the germline V gene are SGHRS and YFSETQ. J lost 4 bases, V lost 5 bases, and 5 bases had no gene match. The CDR3 consists of 16 residues.

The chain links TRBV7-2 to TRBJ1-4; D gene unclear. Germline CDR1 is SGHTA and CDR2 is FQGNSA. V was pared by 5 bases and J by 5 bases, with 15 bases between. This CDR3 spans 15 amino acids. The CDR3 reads CASSALNRRNEKLFF. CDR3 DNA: TGTGCCAGCAGCGCACTCAACCGGAGGAATGAAAAACTGTTTTTT. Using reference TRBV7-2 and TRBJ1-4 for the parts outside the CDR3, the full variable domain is GAGVSQSPSNKVTEKGKDVELRCDPISGHTALYWYRQSLGQGLEFLIYFQGNSAPDKSGLPSDRFSAERTGGSVSTLTIQRTQQEDSAVYLCASSALNRRNEKLFFGSGTQLSVL.

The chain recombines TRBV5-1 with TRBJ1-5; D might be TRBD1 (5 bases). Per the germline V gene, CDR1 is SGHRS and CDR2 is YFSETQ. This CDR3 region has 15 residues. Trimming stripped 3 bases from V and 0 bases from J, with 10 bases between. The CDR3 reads CASSYEGFSNQPQHF. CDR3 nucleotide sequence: TGCGCCAGCAGCTATGAGGGGTTTAGCAATCAGCCCCAGCATTTT.

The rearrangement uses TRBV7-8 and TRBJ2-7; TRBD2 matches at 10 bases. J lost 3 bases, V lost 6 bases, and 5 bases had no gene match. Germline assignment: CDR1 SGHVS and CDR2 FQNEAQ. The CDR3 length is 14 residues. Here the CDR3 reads CASSQAGGSYEQYF. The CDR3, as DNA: TGTGCCAGCAGTCAAGCGGGAGGGAGCTACGAGCAGTACTTC. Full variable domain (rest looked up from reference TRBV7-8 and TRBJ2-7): GAGVSQSPRYKVAKRGQDVALRCDPISGHVSLFWYQQALGQGPEFLTYFQNEAQLDKSGLPSDRFFAERPEGSVSTLKIQRTQQEDSAVYLCASSQAGGSYEQYFGPGTRLTVT.

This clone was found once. The CDR3 reads CASSTNREELYEQYF. The DNA of the CDR3 is TGTGCCAGCAGCACCAACAGGGAAGAACTATACGAGCAGTACTTC. The chain is built from TRBV5-6 and TRBJ2-7; D perhaps matches TRBD1 (6 bases). This CDR3 spans 15 amino acids. Germline V gene lookup returns CDR1 SGHDT and CDR2 YYEEEE. The V end was cut by 4 bases, the J end by 4 bases, with 18 bases between.

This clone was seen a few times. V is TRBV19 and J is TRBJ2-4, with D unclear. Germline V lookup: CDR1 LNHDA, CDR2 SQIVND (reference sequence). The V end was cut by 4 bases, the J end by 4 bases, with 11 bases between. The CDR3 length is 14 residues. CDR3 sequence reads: CASSTRLGKNIQYF. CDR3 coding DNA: TGTGCCAGTAGTACCCGCTTAGGGAAAAACATTCAGTACTTC.

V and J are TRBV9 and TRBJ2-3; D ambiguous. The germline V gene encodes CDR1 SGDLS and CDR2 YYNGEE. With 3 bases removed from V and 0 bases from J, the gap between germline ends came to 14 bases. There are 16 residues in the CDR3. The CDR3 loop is CASSAFEYTSTDTQYF. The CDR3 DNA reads TGTGCCAGCAGCGCGTTCGAGTATACTAGCACAGATACGCAGTATTTT.

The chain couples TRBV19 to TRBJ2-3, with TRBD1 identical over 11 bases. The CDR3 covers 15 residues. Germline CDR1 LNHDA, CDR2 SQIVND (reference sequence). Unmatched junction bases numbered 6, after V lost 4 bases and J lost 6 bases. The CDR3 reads CASSNGQGAGDTQYF. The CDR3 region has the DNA TGTGCCAGTAGTAATGGACAGGGGGCAGGTGATACGCAGTATTTT.

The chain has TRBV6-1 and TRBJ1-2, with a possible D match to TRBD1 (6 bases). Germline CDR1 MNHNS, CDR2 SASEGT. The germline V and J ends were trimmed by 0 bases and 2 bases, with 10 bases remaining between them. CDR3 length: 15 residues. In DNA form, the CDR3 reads TGTGCCAGCAGTGAAGCGGGACAATCCAACTATGGCTACACCTTC. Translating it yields CASSEAGQSNYGYTF.

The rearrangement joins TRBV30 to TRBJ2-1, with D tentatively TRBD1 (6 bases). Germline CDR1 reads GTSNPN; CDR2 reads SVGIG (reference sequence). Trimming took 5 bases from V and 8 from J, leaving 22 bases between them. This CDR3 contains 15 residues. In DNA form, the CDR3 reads TGTGCCTGGGTCCCCAAGGGGGAGTCACGCGATGAGCAGTTCTTC. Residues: CAWVPKGESRDEQFF.

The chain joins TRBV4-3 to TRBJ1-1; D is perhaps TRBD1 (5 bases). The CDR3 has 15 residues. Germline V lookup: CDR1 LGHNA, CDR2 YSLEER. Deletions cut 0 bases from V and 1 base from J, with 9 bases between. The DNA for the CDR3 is TGCGCCAGCAGCCAAGATTCGGGGCCGAACACTGAAGCTTTCTTT. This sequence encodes CASSQDSGPNTEAFF.

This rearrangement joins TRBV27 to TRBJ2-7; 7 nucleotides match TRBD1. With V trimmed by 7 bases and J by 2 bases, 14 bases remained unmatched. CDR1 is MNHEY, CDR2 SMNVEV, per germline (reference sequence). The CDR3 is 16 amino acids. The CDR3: CASNPTLGTAPYEQYF. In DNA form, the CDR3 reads TGTGCCAGCAATCCAACGTTGGGGACAGCACCCTACGAGCAGTACTTC.

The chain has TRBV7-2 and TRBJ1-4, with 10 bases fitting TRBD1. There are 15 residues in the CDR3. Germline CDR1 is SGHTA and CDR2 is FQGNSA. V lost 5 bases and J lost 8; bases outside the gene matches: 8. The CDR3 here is CASSLGTGVGEKLFF. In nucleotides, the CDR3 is TGTGCCAGCAGCCTAGGGACAGGGGTCGGGGAAAAACTGTTTTTT.